A single sample is the source of the 20 T cell receptor beta chains below, sequenced in a study of cytomegalovirus exposure and HLA in healthy donors. A multiplex PCR was run with 60 Vbeta primers and 13 Jbeta primers. Some clones are missing from TCRdb's copy, which holds only in-frame ones; the method was immunoSEQ multiplex PCR. The table lists 120,000 or so clones, around 84% of them singletons. Source material: PBMCs. The source is a man aged 18 to 30 in good health and CMV-seronegative.

The CDR3 here is CASSLVEAMNTEAFF. CDR3 nucleotides: TGCGCCAGCAGCTTGGTTGAGGCGATGAACACTGAAGCTTTCTTT. This sequence joins TRBV5-1 and TRBJ1-1; D ambiguous. Trimming removed 0 bases from V and 0 bases from J, with 9 bases in between. Per germline, CDR1 SGHRS and CDR2 YFSETQ. This CDR3 is built from 15 residues.

V is TRBV7-8 and J is TRBJ1-1; a possible D gene is TRBD1 (5 bases). The CDR3 is made up of 13 amino acids. Germline CDR1 is SGHVS and CDR2 is FQNEAQ. The V end was cut by 2 bases, the J end by 3 bases, with 7 bases between. The CDR3 here is CASSLLRDTEAFF. The DNA of the CDR3 is TGTGCCAGCAGCTTACTCAGGGACACTGAAGCTTTCTTT. The whole variable domain, filled in from reference TRBV7-8 and TRBJ1-1, reads GAGVSQSPRYKVAKRGQDVALRCDPISGHVSLFWYQQALGQGPEFLTYFQNEAQLDKSGLPSDRFFAERPEGSVSTLKIQRTQQEDSAVYLCASSLLRDTEAFFGQGTRLTVV.

Concerning this clone: The same CDR3 arises from other DNA sequences in this sample as well. J is TRBJ1-5 and V is TRBV12-5; no clear D gene. Germline-derived CDR1 and CDR2 are LGHNT and FRNRAP. Deletions cut 1 base from V and 5 bases from J, with 12 bases between. The length of the CDR3 is 15 residues. The CDR3 reads CASGLGEGEDQPQHF. Written as DNA, the CDR3 is TGTGCTAGTGGTTTGGGGGAGGGTGAGGATCAGCCCCAGCATTTT. Supplemented by reference TRBV12-5 and TRBJ1-5, the full variable domain reads DARVTQTPRHKVTEMGQEVTMRCQPILGHNTVFWYRQTMMQGLELLAYFRNRAPLDDSGMPKDRFSAEMPDATLATLKIQPSEPRDSAVYFCASGLGEGEDQPQHFGDGTRLSIL.

The V gene is TRBV4-2, the J gene TRBJ2-1; 9 bases map to TRBD2. V was pared by 4 bases and J by 0 bases, with 4 bases of the junction left unmatched. Germline CDR1 is LGHNA and CDR2 is YNFKEQ. The CDR3 loop spans 16 amino acids. CDR3 nucleotides: TGTGCCAGCAGCCCCTTAGCGGGGGCCTCCTACAATGAGCAGTTCTTC. Amino acid sequence: CASSPLAGASYNEQFF.

As DNA, the CDR3 is TGTGCCAGCAGCGTAGGCGCGGGCACAGATACGCAGTATTTT. Translating gives CASSVGAGTDTQYF. The gene calls are TRBV9 and TRBJ2-3; D unclear. CDR1 is SGDLS, CDR2 YYNGEE, per germline. The CDR3 sequence is 14 residues long. V was clipped by 0 bases and J by 1 base, with 6 bases between them. The variable domain in full, completed from reference TRBV9 and TRBJ2-3, reads DSGVTQTPKHLITATGQRVTLRCSPRSGDLSVYWYQQSLDQGLQFLIQYYNGEERAKGNILERFSAQQFPDLHSELNLSSLELGDSALYFCASSVGAGTDTQYFGPGTRLTVL.

The gene calls are TRBV13 and TRBJ1-1; 10 bases align to TRBD1. This CDR3 region has 14 residues. Trimming removed 5 bases from V and 7 bases from J; junction bases left unmatched: 7. Germline lookup yields CDR1 PRHDT and CDR2 FYEKMQ (reference sequence). CDR3 amino acids: CASSVPGQGGEAFF. CDR3 bases: TGTGCCAGCAGCGTGCCCGGACAGGGGGGTGAAGCTTTCTTT.

V and J are TRBV6-4 and TRBJ2-3; perhaps TRBD1 as D (5 bases). Per germline, CDR1 MRHNA and CDR2 SNTAGT. V shed 0 bases and J shed 0 bases, with 10 bases lying between them. CDR3 size: 16 residues. CDR3 loop: CASSDSSRASTDTQYF. The CDR3 bases are TGTGCCAGCAGTGACTCGAGCAGGGCTAGCACAGATACGCAGTATTTT.

The chain is built from TRBV13 and TRBJ2-3; 7 bases line up with TRBD1. Germline lookup yields CDR1 PRHDT and CDR2 FYEKMQ (reference sequence). With V trimmed by 6 bases and J by 7 bases, 16 bases remained unmatched. The length of the CDR3 is 16 residues. DNA of the CDR3: TGTGCCAGCAGTCATAAGGGACGGGACAGAATCAATACGCAGTATTTT. Amino acid sequence: CASSHKGRDRINTQYF.

V is TRBV6-6 and J is TRBJ2-1; 7 nucleotides line up with TRBD1. The CDR3 runs 14 residues. Losses at the gene ends were 6 bases for V and 10 bases for J; bases not matched to a gene: 12. Germline lookup yields CDR1 MNHNY and CDR2 SVGAGI (reference sequence). CDR3 DNA: TGTGCCAGCAGAAGGGACAGTACTACAAGAGAGCAGTTCTTC. Translation: CASRRDSTTREQFF.

Only one count was recorded for this clone. The V gene is TRBV7-9, the J gene TRBJ1-1; the D is unclear. CDR1 SEHNR and CDR2 FQNEAQ come from the germline V gene (reference sequence). Trimming pared 5 bases from V and 10 bases from J, leaving 17 bases between. There are 13 residues in the CDR3. The CDR3 coding sequence is TGTGCCAGCAGCCCCCCGCGGCCCCTGGGAGCTTTCTTT. As protein: CASSPPRPLGAFF.

The chain couples TRBV18 to TRBJ1-5; 7 bases match TRBD1. Looked up from germline, CDR1 is KGHSH and CDR2 is LQKENI. Trimming removed 1 base from V and 1 base from J; junction bases left unmatched: 1. The CDR3 consists of 15 residues. In nucleotides, the CDR3 is TGTGCCAGCTCACCACAGGGACAGAGCAATCAGCCCCAGCATTTT. Its translation: CASSPQGQSNQPQHF.

This clone was counted between two and nine times. At one boundary the junction diverges from the germline segment, which might be a read error. V is TRBV7-9 and J is TRBJ2-2; 7 nucleotides agree with TRBD2. Germline lookup yields CDR1 SEHNR and CDR2 FQNEAQ (reference sequence). This CDR3 is 16 amino acids long. CDR3 loop: CSSSFGSGFFTGELFF. CDR3 nucleotides: TGTTCCAGCAGCTTTGGTAGCGGGTTTTTCACCGGGGAGCTGTTTTTT.

This clone was seen only a few times. The V call is TRBV15, the J call TRBJ2-2, with 7 nucleotides matching TRBD1. The germline V gene has CDR1 LNHNV and CDR2 YYDKDF (reference sequence). The CDR3 totals 15 residues. V shed 4 bases, J shed 3 bases, and the junction held 5 bases outside the gene matches. For the CDR3, the DNA is TGTGCCACCAGCACTGGCCAGGGGGACACCGGGGAGCTGTTTTTT. It specifies CATSTGQGDTGELFF.

The chain carries TRBV14 and TRBJ1-2; D is unclear. Germline V CDR1 and CDR2: SGHDN, FVKESK. V shed 1 base and J shed 7 bases, with 10 bases lying between them. This CDR3 has 13 residues. CDR3 nucleotides: TGTGCCAGCAGCCAAGCAGGAGGACCTGGCTACACCTTC. Translated, it gives CASSQAGGPGYTF.

This clone has more than one count but fewer than ten. This chain joins TRBV4-1 and TRBJ2-3, with 10 nucleotides matching TRBD1. J lost 3 bases, V lost 0 bases, and 3 bases had no gene match. This CDR3 region has 16 residues. Germline loops: CDR1 MGHRA, CDR2 YSYEKL. CDR3 nucleotide sequence: TGCGCCAGCAGCCAAGAACGGGACAGGGGAACAGATACGCAGTATTTT. Its translation is CASSQERDRGTDTQYF.

The chain links TRBV7-8 to TRBJ1-6; TRBD1 agrees at 7 bases. V was pared by 3 bases and J by 10 bases, with 12 bases of the junction left unmatched. Germline V lookup: CDR1 SGHVS, CDR2 FQNEAQ. The CDR3 runs to 16 residues. CDR3 nucleotides: TGTGCCAGCAGCTTCCGACTAAGGGGGCTCGGATCACCCCTCCACTTT. Translation: CASSFRLRGLGSPLHF.

This rearrangement joins TRBV7-2 to TRBJ2-7, with unresolved D. The CDR3 covers 13 residues. The V and J ends lost 0 bases and 6 bases respectively, with 9 bases between them. CDR1 SGHTA and CDR2 FQGNSA come from the germline V gene. In DNA, the CDR3 is TGTGCCAGCAGCTTAGCGGCTAGGTCCGAGCAGTACTTC. Amino acid sequence: CASSLAARSEQYF.

The rearrangement links TRBV10-1 to TRBJ2-5, with TRBD1 matching 11 bases. The V gene's germline CDR1 is WNHNN and CDR2 SYGVQD (reference sequence). V shed 6 bases and J 5 bases; nucleotides not matched to a gene: 8. The CDR3 spans 15 residues. Here the CDR3 reads CASSVGQGAMETQYF. In DNA, the CDR3 is TGCGCCAGCAGCGTTGGACAGGGGGCTATGGAGACCCAGTACTTC.

Only a few counts were recorded for this clone. The J gene is TRBJ1-2, the V gene TRBV5-4; 9 bases map to TRBD1. Germline CDR1 reads SGHNT; CDR2 reads YYREEE (reference sequence). With V trimmed by 0 bases and J by 6 bases, 3 bases remained unmatched. This CDR3 region has 14 residues. The CDR3 bases are TGTGCCAGCAGCTTGGGGGGACAGGGAGATGGCTACACCTTC. Residues: CASSLGGQGDGYTF.

The rearrangement joins TRBV29-1 to TRBJ1-2; D ambiguous. V was pared by 2 bases and J by 9 bases, with 7 bases between. This CDR3 comprises 10 residues. The germline CDR1 and CDR2 sequences are SQVTM and ANQGSEA. The CDR3 DNA is TGCAGCGTTGAAACCGGGAGCTACACCTTC. Translating it yields CSVETGSYTF.